The clone carrying this T cell receptor beta chain was seen a single time. This specimen comes from a study of blood T cell repertoires in COVID-19. The wider study: Some COVID-19 samples were acute and others convalescent; all came from the United States, Italy and Spain. T cells, B-cell-depleted T cells, or PBMCs supplied cDNA or gDNA.

Trimming cost V 5 bases and J 5 bases; bases outside gene matches: 3. There are 13 residues in the CDR3. In germline, CDR1 is SGHTA, CDR2 FQGNSA. In the original analysis: Reference gene primer amplification in the assay estimated nucleated cell counts. Profiled with immunoSEQ multiplex PCR; TCRdb holds only in-frame clones, not every one. V and J calls and clone size follow that table, whereas D and trimming were derived from the DNA. The table records 140,000 to 150,000 clones, about 80% of them present only once. Cohorts were assigned according to the clinical history that participants reported. The receptor was derived from a woman between 50 and 59 years old who had recovered from COVID-19. What was sequenced was PBMCs or T cells enriched from blood (not recorded which). The chain employs TRBV7-2 and TRBJ1-2, with TRBD1 matching over 9 bases. CDR3 sequence: CASSEDRGYGYTF. CDR3 DNA: TGTGCCAGCAGCGAAGACAGGGGGTATGGCTACACCTTC.